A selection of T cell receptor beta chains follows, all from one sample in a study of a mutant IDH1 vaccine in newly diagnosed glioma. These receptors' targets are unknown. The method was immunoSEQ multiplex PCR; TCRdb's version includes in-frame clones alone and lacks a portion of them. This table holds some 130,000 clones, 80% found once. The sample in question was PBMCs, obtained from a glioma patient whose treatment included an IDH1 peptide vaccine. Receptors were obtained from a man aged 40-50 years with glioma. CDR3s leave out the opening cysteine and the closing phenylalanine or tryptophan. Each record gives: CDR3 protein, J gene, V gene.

ASSPVGTGPRDEQY,TRBJ2-7,TRBV7-3
ASSRTSSRNEQF,TRBJ2-1,TRBV25-1
ASSPFRPGSRGNIQY,TRBJ2-4,TRBV4-3
ASSPGQGNTEAF,TRBJ1-1,TRBV18
AWTRGRGPNYGYT,TRBJ1-2,TRBV30
ASSLGDRVGNEQF,TRBJ2-1,TRBV5-1
ASSQDRVNYGYT,TRBJ1-2,TRBV4-2
ASSLGPFMNTGELF,TRBJ2-2,TRBV11-2
ASSRRQGAVEQY,TRBJ2-7,TRBV7-2
ASSQEGVGTRVDTQY,TRBJ2-3,TRBV4-3
ASSQGGTGVGKETQY,TRBJ2-5,TRBV4-3
ASSYSGRDAF,TRBJ1-1,TRBV6-5
ASSYSPQGYNQPQH,TRBJ1-5,TRBV6-6
ASSATGFSYEQY,TRBJ2-7,TRBV9
ASSLAGISYEQY,TRBJ2-7,TRBV13
AGGGSNEQF,TRBJ2-1,TRBV10-3
ASSLVIAGLPYEQY,TRBJ2-7,TRBV7-8
AINGGEQETQY,TRBJ2-5,TRBV10-3
SVGQGGDQPQH,TRBJ1-5,TRBV29-1
ASSLGGLGGELF,TRBJ2-2,TRBV7-9
AISVQDNEQF,TRBJ2-1,TRBV10-3
ASSLRRDSQETQY,TRBJ2-5,TRBV18
ATGLAAQGTQY,TRBJ2-5,TRBV2
ASGLVGGNQPQH,TRBJ1-5,TRBV12-5
ASSHRTNEKLF,TRBJ1-4,TRBV4-2
AWSVGLVGEQF,TRBJ2-1,TRBV30
ASSFSRGSTGTDTQY,TRBJ2-3,TRBV5-4
ASSPVGNQPQH,TRBJ1-5,TRBV7-9
AWSVQFGVEGYT,TRBJ1-2,TRBV30
AWSQGRPSSPLH,TRBJ1-6,TRBV30
ASSPLSGAGANVLT,TRBJ2-6,TRBV18
ASSSSLYGGELF,TRBJ2-2,TRBV7-2
ASSQVAGGYEQY,TRBJ2-7,TRBV4-3
ASSYQKEQY,TRBJ2-7,TRBV6-5
ASSLRTGRNEQY,TRBJ2-7,TRBV7-2
ASSLESRGSYNEQF,TRBJ2-1,TRBV7-8
ASSRLAAYNEQF,TRBJ2-1,TRBV27
ATGTSYEQY,TRBJ2-7,TRBV19
AGEGSGTDTQY,TRBJ2-3,TRBV6-1
ASSPNPRRTEAF,TRBJ1-1,TRBV18
ASSQRGSGANVLT,TRBJ2-6,TRBV25-1
ASSIARATDTQY,TRBJ2-3,TRBV19
TSRETSGGYNEQF,TRBJ2-1,TRBV1
ASNAGPYGYT,TRBJ1-2,TRBV13